Sequencing of this T cell receptor beta chain was carried out in a study of T cells after yellow fever vaccination. Study context: Low-cell-number fractions underwent preparation using SMART-Seq v4 Ultra Low Input.

The table lists this clonotype with a few counts. Its antigen is undetermined. The CDR3 spans 12 residues. Trimming left V 5 bases short and J 5 bases short, with 12 bases between. In germline, CDR1 is SQVTM, CDR2 ANQGSEA. Overall study findings and caveats: Among all clonotypes, a small share was observed in both CD4 and CD8 compartments. Once the booster was given, most primary-vaccination clones reappeared, at around 95% for CD4 and roughly 91% for CD8.

In making TCR cDNA, 5'RACE template switching added a universal primer site and UMIs to it. TCRdb used MiXCR to reprocess the 5' RACE reads, holding one entry per CDR3 protein. The table records more than 450,000 distinct CDR3 sequences, 21% of them present only once. The receptor was isolated from a man younger than 35 who received the YFV17D yellow fever vaccine. The chain links TRBV29-1 to TRBJ1-2; D uncertain. The sample here was PBMCs, taken approximately 22 days after the first yellow fever vaccination. The CDR3 sequence: CSVRMGVYGYTF. CDR3 in DNA: TGCAGCGTTAGGATGGGCGTATATGGCTACACCTTC.